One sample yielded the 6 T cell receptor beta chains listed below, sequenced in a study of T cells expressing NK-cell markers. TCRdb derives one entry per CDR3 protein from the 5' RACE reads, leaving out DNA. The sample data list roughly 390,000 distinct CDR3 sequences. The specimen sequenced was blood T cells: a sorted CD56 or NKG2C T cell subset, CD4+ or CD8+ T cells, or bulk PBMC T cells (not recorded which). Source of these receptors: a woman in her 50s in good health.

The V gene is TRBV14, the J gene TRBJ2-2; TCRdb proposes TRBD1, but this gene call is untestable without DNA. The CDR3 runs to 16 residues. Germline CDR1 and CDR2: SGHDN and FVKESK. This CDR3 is CASTTHGTGNTGELFF.

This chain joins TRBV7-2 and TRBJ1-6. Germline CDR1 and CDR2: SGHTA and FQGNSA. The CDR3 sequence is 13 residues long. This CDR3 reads CASSSGRDSPLHF.

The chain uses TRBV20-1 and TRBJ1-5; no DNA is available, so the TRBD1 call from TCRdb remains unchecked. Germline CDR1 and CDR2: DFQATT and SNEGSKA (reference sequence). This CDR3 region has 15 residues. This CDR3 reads CSASFGGQSNQPQHF.

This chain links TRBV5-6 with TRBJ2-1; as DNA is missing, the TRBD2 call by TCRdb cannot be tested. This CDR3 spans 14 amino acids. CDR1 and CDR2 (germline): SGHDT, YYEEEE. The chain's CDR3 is CASSLLAGGPRLFF.

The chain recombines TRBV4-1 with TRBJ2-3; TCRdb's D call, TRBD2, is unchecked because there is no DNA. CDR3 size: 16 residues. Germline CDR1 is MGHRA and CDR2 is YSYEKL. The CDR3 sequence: CASSQVGREEADTQYF.

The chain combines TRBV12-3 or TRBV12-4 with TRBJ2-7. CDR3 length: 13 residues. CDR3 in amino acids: CASSLSGAYEQYF.